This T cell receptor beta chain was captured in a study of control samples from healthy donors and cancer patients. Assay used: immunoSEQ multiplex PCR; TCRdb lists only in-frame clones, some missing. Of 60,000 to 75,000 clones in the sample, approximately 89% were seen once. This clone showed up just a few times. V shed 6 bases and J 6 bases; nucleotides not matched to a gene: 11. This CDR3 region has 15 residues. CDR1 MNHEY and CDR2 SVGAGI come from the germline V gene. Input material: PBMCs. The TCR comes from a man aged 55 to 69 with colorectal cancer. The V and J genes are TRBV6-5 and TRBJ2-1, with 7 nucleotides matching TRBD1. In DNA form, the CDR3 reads TGTGCCAGCAGCCCGGGACAGATCGCCACCAATGAGCAGTTCTTC. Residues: CASSPGQIATNEQFF.